The T cell receptor beta chain described here comes from a study of CD8 T cells in ankylosing spondylitis. Many counts were recorded for this clonotype. What it binds is unknown. TCR beta libraries were made by quantitative 5'-RACE with molecular barcodes. TCRdb reprocessed the 5' RACE reads with MiXCR, giving one entry per CDR3 protein. The table includes approximately 140,000 distinct CDR3 sequences, over 7% detected once. The V end was cut by 6 bases, the J end by 6 bases, with 12 bases between. The length of the CDR3 is 13 residues. Germline CDR1 and CDR2: SGHTA and FQGNSA. Regarding the study as a whole: Characteristic of ankylosing spondylitis blood, it appeared, was a TCR beta motif comprising several highly homologous variants. Disease-linked clones bore a CD8+ phenotype, appearing relatively rarely in peripheral blood. Reactive arthritis synovial fluid and blood were previously reported to contain some motif variants.

The TCR comes from a male donor with ankylosing spondylitis or in good health (not recorded which). V gene TRBV7-2 combines with J gene TRBJ2-1; D remains unclear. The sequenced sample was blood, either unsorted or a sorted T cell fraction (not recorded which). As DNA, the CDR3 is TGTGCCAGCAGACCCCTCGTCGGCAATGAGCAGTTCTTC. Protein: CASRPLVGNEQFF.